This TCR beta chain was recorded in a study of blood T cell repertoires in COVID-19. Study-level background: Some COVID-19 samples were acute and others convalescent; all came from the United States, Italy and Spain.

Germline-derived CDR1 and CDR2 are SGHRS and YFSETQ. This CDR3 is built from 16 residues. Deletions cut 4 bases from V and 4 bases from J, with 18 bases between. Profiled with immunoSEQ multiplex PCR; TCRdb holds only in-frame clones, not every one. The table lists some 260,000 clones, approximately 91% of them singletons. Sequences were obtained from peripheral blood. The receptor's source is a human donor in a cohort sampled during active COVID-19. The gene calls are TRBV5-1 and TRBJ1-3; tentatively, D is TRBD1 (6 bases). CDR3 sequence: CASSRGYRVEGNTIYF. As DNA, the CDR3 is TGCGCCAGCAGCAGGGGGTACAGGGTGGAAGGAAACACCATATATTTT. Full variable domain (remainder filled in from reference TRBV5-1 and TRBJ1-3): KAGVTQTPRYLIKTRGQQVTLSCSPISGHRSVSWYQQTPGQGLQFLFEYFSETQRNKGNFPGRFSGRQFSNSRSEMNVSTLELGDSALYLCASSRGYRVEGNTIYFGEGSWLTVV.